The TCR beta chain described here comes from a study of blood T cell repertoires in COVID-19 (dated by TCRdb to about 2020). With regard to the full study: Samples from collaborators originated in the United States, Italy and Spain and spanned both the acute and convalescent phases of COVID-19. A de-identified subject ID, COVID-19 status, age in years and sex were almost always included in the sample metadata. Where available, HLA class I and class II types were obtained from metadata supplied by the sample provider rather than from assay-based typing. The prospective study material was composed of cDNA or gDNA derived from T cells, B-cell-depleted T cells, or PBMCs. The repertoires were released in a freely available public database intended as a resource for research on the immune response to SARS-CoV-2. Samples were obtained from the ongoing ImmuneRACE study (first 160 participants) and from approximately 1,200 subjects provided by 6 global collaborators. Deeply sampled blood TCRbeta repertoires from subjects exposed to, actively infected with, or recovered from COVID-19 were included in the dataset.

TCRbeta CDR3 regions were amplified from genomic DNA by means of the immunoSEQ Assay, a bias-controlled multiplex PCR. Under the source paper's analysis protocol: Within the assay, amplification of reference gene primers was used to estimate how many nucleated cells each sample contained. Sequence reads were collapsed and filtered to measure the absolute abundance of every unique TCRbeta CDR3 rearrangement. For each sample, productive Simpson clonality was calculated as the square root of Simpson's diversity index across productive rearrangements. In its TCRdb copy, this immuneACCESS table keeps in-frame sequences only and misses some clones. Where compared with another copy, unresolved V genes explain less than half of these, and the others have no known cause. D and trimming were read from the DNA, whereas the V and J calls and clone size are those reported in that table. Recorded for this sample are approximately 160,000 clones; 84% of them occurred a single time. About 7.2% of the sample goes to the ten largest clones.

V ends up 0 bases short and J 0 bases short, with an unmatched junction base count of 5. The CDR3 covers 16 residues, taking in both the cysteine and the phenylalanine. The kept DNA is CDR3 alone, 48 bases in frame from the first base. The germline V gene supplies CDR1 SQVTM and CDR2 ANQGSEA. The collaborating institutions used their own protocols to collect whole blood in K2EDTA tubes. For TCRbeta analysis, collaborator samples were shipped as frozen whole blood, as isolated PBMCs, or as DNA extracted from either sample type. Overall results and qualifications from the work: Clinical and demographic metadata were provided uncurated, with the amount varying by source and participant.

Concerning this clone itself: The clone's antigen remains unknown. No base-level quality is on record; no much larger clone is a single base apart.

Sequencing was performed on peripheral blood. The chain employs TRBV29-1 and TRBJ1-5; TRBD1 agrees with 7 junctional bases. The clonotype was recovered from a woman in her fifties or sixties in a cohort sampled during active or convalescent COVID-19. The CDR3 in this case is CSVEDDRVTSNQPQHF. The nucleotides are TGCAGCGTTGAAGACGACAGGGTTACTAGCAATCAGCCCCAGCATTTT.